These 27 T cell receptor beta chains came from one sample sequenced in a study of cytomegalovirus exposure and HLA in healthy donors. PCR used 60 Vbeta primers and 13 Jbeta primers. Profiling relied on immunoSEQ multiplex PCR, and the TCRdb table lists in-frame clones only, not all of them. The sample includes about 130,000 clones, 66% of them seen just once. The source material was PBMCs. The receptors here all came from a human donor in good health.

This chain uses TRBV10-3 with TRBJ2-5; 9 nucleotides align to TRBD1. Germline V gene lookup returns CDR1 ENHRY and CDR2 SYGVKD. This CDR3 is built from 14 residues. V shed 4 bases, J shed 5 bases, and the junction held 5 bases outside the gene matches. The CDR3 sequence: CAISGGQGGETQYF. The CDR3 DNA is TGTGCCATCAGTGGGGGACAGGGTGGGGAGACCCAGTACTTC.

V and J are TRBV10-2 and TRBJ2-3, with D possibly TRBD2 on 6 matching bases. Trimming shortened V by 6 bases and J by 5 bases, and 12 bases separated the two germline ends. This CDR3 is built from 13 residues. Germline CDR1 is WSHSY and CDR2 is SAAADI. Written as DNA, the CDR3 is TGCGCCAGCAGGGAGGGTTCAGGAGATACGCAGTATTTT. Translated: CASREGSGDTQYF.

The V call is TRBV2, the J call TRBJ2-1; TRBD2 is a possible D gene (6 bases). Looked up from germline, CDR1 is SNHLY and CDR2 is FYNNEI. This CDR3 has 15 amino acids. Trimming cost V 10 bases and J 8 bases, with 24 bases left between them. The CDR3 DNA follows: TGTGCCATAACAAAAGGGGACCAGAGCGGGCATGAGCAGTTCTTC. This encodes CAITKGDQSGHEQFF.

This clone was recorded a few times. This chain links TRBV2 with TRBJ1-5; 7 bases align to TRBD1. V was pared by 3 bases and J by 6 bases, with 8 bases of the junction left unmatched. CDR3 length equals 15 residues. The germline V gene encodes CDR1 SNHLY and CDR2 FYNNEI. CDR3 protein: CASSDQQGMGQPQHF. The CDR3 DNA follows: TGTGCCAGCAGTGATCAACAGGGGATGGGTCAGCCCCAGCATTTT.

The genes are TRBV7-2 and TRBJ1-3; tentative D call: TRBD1 (5 bases). The CDR3 consists of 16 residues. From germline, CDR1 is SGHTA and CDR2 FQGNSA. The V end lost 4 bases, the J end lost 0 bases, and 13 bases lay between the germline ends. The CDR3 coding sequence is TGTGCCAGCAGCTCCGGAGGGGCGAGCTCTGGAAACACCATATATTTT. Amino acid sequence: CASSSGGASSGNTIYF.

V and J are TRBV7-9 and TRBJ2-1, with D perhaps matching TRBD1 (7 bases). V lost 2 bases to trimming and J lost 4 bases, with 24 bases between them. Germline CDR1 SEHNR, CDR2 FQNEAQ (reference sequence). This CDR3 has 19 amino acids. CDR3 nucleotide sequence: TGTGCCAGCAGCTTAACGGCTGGACGCGGGACAGAGTCATACAATGAGCAGTTCTTC. Protein: CASSLTAGRGTESYNEQFF.

The table lists this clone with a few counts. The genes are TRBV7-2 and TRBJ2-7; tentative D call: TRBD2 (6 bases). V gave up 2 bases and J gave up 0 bases, with 11 bases separating them. CDR3 length equals 15 residues. Germline V gives CDR1 SGHTA, CDR2 FQGNSA. DNA for the CDR3: TGTGCCAGCAGCTTAATAGCGGCTAGCTCCTACGAGCAGTACTTC. This codes for CASSLIAASSYEQYF. The full variable domain, its missing parts supplied by reference TRBV7-2 and TRBJ2-7, is GAGVSQSPSNKVTEKGKDVELRCDPISGHTALYWYRQSLGQGLEFLIYFQGNSAPDKSGLPSDRFSAERTGGSVSTLTIQRTQQEDSAVYLCASSLIAASSYEQYFGPGTRLTVT.

The rearrangement joins TRBV11-3 to TRBJ2-1, with D possibly being TRBD2 (6 bases). This CDR3 contains 15 residues. Germline loops: CDR1 SGHNT, CDR2 YENEEA. The germline V and J ends were trimmed by 0 bases and 7 bases, with 13 bases remaining between them. Written as DNA, the CDR3 is TGTGCCAGCAGCTTAGATTTTTATGGAGGGAATGAGCAGTTCTTC. Its translation: CASSLDFYGGNEQFF.

V gene TRBV7-9 combines with J gene TRBJ2-1; D may be TRBD2 (5 bases). Germline CDR1 reads SEHNR; CDR2 reads FQNEAQ (reference sequence). The CDR3 extends over 15 amino acids. The germline V and J ends were trimmed by 5 bases and 3 bases, with 14 bases remaining between them. Here the CDR3 reads CASSPDGGGYNEQFF. Here the CDR3 DNA reads TGTGCCAGCAGCCCCGACGGCGGAGGCTACAATGAGCAGTTCTTC.

V and J are TRBV28 and TRBJ2-7; 12 positions match TRBD1. Germline CDR1 and CDR2: MDHEN and SYDVKM. This CDR3 has 14 residues. With V trimmed by 5 bases and J by 6 bases, 5 bases remained unmatched. CDR3 in amino acids: CASSAPGQGAEQYF. DNA for the CDR3: TGTGCCAGCAGTGCCCCGGGACAGGGGGCCGAGCAGTACTTC.

This clone was counted a few times. V is TRBV18 and J is TRBJ1-4, with 7 bases identical to TRBD1. This CDR3 is 15 amino acids long. Germline CDR1 and CDR2: KGHSH and LQKENI. With V trimmed by 1 base and J by 5 bases, 4 bases remained unmatched. CDR3 DNA: TGTGCCAGCTCACCACGGGACAGAACGAATGAAAAACTGTTTTTT. Its translation is CASSPRDRTNEKLFF.

This rearrangement joins TRBV4-1 to TRBJ1-2; the D is unclear. The ends were cut back, 1 base at V and 8 bases at J, with 8 bases in the middle. The CDR3 has 12 amino acids. Germline V gene data show CDR1 as MGHRA and CDR2 as YSYEKL. The CDR3 nucleotides are TGCGCCAGCAGCCAAGGGGCGGGGGGCTACACCTTC. Translation gives CASSQGAGGYTF.

The rearrangement links TRBV18 to TRBJ2-4; D is uncertain. The germline V gene encodes CDR1 KGHSH and CDR2 LQKENI. The CDR3 loop spans 14 amino acids. With 2 bases removed from V and 0 bases from J, the gap between germline ends came to 5 bases. DNA for the CDR3: TGTGCCAGCTCACCAACAGAAGCCAAAAACATTCAGTACTTC. Residues: CASSPTEAKNIQYF.

V and J are TRBV15 and TRBJ1-5; weak D call: TRBD1 (6 bases). The germline V gene encodes CDR1 LNHNV and CDR2 YYDKDF (reference sequence). The CDR3 is 14 residues long. V was clipped by 2 bases and J by 6 bases, with 11 bases between them. The CDR3: CATSRFPGVQPQHF. The CDR3 DNA is TGTGCCACCAGCAGATTTCCAGGGGTTCAGCCCCAGCATTTT.

The chain links TRBV10-3 to TRBJ2-1; possibly TRBD2 for D (6 bases). The V gene lost 6 bases and the J gene lost 5 bases, with 14 bases spanning the gap. Germline V lookup: CDR1 ENHRY, CDR2 SYGVKD. The CDR3 covers 14 residues. In DNA, the CDR3 is TGTGCCATCAGCGCTAGCGAGGGACACAATGAGCAGTTCTTC. Amino acid sequence: CAISASEGHNEQFF.

The chain carries TRBV21-1 and TRBJ1-5. TRBV21-1 is deemed a pseudogene. The length of the CDR3 is 14 residues. CDR3 DNA: TGTGCCAGCAGCAAAGGGGGGGGGCTACAGCCCCAGCATTTT. Amino acid sequence: CASSKGGGLQPQHF.

The genes are TRBV5-1 and TRBJ2-4; 7 bases are a match to TRBD1. The CDR3 is 15 amino acids. The V segment lost 0 bases and the J segment 7 bases; nucleotides outside the gene matches: 7. Germline V gene sequence: CDR1 SGHRS, CDR2 YFSETQ. CDR3 coding DNA: TGCGCCAGCAGCTTGGATGGACAGGATGGTAACATTCAGTACTTC. Its protein product is CASSLDGQDGNIQYF. The full variable domain, rest sourced from reference TRBV5-1 and TRBJ2-4, is KAGVTQTPRYLIKTRGQQVTLSCSPISGHRSVSWYQQTPGQGLQFLFEYFSETQRNKGNFPGRFSGRQFSNSRSEMNVSTLELGDSALYLCASSLDGQDGNIQYFGAGTRLSVL.

J is TRBJ1-1 and V is TRBV7-9; 9 nucleotides align to TRBD1. Germline V lookup: CDR1 SEHNR, CDR2 FQNEAQ (reference sequence). The CDR3 has 15 residues. V was clipped by 2 bases and J by 3 bases; unmatched bases: 4. In DNA, the CDR3 is TGTGCCAGCAGCTTAAGGGACAGGGCGGACACTGAAGCTTTCTTT. Its protein product is CASSLRDRADTEAFF.

The rearrangement joins TRBV5-6 to TRBJ2-3; the D gene is possibly TRBD2 (5 bases). CDR3 length: 16 amino acids. In germline, CDR1 is SGHDT, CDR2 YYEEEE. Trimming removed 4 bases from V and 0 bases from J, with 15 bases in between. The CDR3 loop reads CASSPLLGVSTDTQYF. For the CDR3, the DNA is TGTGCCAGCAGCCCCCTTCTCGGGGTTAGCACAGATACGCAGTATTTT.

The CDR3 nucleotides read TGTGCCAGCAGTGAACGTGGGACTAGCGGGATAAACGAGCAGTACTTC. Encoded protein: CASSERGTSGINEQYF. This chain connects TRBV6-1 to TRBJ2-5; the match to TRBD2 covers 13 bases. The DNA end lines up better with TRBJ2-7; the J call may be wrong. CDR1 is MNHNS and CDR2 is SASEGT in the germline V gene. The CDR3 extends over 16 amino acids.

V gene TRBV10-3 combines with J gene TRBJ1-5, with a weak D call TRBD1 (5 bases). Germline V gives CDR1 ENHRY, CDR2 SYGVKD. V was pared by 0 bases and J by 2 bases, with 11 bases between. CDR3 length equals 16 residues. CDR3 loop: CAISESRQGGNQPQHF. The CDR3 bases are TGTGCCATCAGTGAGTCGAGGCAGGGTGGCAATCAGCCCCAGCATTTT.

This clone was detected once. The V call is TRBV7-2, the J call TRBJ2-3, with 10 positions matching TRBD2. The junction had 4 bases not matched to a gene; V was cut back by 1 base and J by 12 bases. Germline V gene sequence: CDR1 SGHTA, CDR2 FQGNSA. The CDR3 spans 13 residues. The CDR3 sequence is CASSLEVAGGQYF. CDR3 DNA: TGTGCCAGCAGCTTAGAGGTAGCGGGAGGACAGTATTTT. The complete variable domain, with remaining parts taken from reference TRBV7-2 and TRBJ2-3, reads GAGVSQSPSNKVTEKGKDVELRCDPISGHTALYWYRQSLGQGLEFLIYFQGNSAPDKSGLPSDRFSAERTGGSVSTLTIQRTQQEDSAVYLCASSLEVAGGQYFGPGTRLTVL.

V is TRBV28 and J is TRBJ2-2; a weak D match, TRBD2 (6 bases). From germline, CDR1 is MDHEN and CDR2 SYDVKM. V was shortened by 2 bases and J by 5 bases, with 12 bases between the two germline ends. There are 15 residues in the CDR3. CDR3 coding DNA: TGTGCCAGCAGTTTACCGGGAGTGCTAACCGGGGAGCTGTTTTTT. Its protein product is CASSLPGVLTGELFF.

This chain links TRBV28 with TRBJ1-2; 9 bases fit TRBD1. Germline values: CDR1 MDHEN, CDR2 SYDVKM. The CDR3 covers 14 residues. V shed 3 bases and J 8 bases; nucleotides not matched to a gene: 7. CDR3 in amino acids: CASSFPDRGEGYTF. CDR3 coding DNA: TGTGCCAGCAGTTTCCCCGACAGGGGGGAGGGCTACACCTTC.

The rearrangement uses TRBV19 and TRBJ2-6, with D tentatively TRBD1 (6 bases). The CDR3 is 16 residues long. V was cut by 5 bases and J by 4 bases, with 15 bases left in between. CDR1 is LNHDA, CDR2 SQIVND, per germline (reference sequence). The CDR3 spells CASSLRQDPGANVLTF. CDR3 coding DNA: TGTGCCAGTAGTCTGAGACAGGACCCGGGGGCCAACGTCCTGACTTTC.

This rearrangement joins TRBV9 to TRBJ2-7; D call uncertain. CDR1 is SGDLS, CDR2 YYNGEE, per germline. Trimming pared 0 bases from V and 2 bases from J, leaving 12 bases between. The CDR3 contains 15 residues. CDR3 amino acids: CASSVGLDRTYEQYF. CDR3 sequence (DNA): TGTGCCAGCAGCGTAGGATTAGATCGAACCTACGAGCAGTACTTC.

This clone was observed once. This chain links TRBV25-1 with TRBJ2-5; tentative D call: TRBD2 (5 bases). The J call is doubtful: the DNA matches TRBJ2-7 better. CDR3 length: 12 residues. From germline, CDR1 is MGHDK and CDR2 SYGVNS. This CDR3 reads CASTQTGYEQYF. DNA of the CDR3: TGTGCCAGCACCCAAACGGGGTACGAGCAGTACTTC.